This T cell receptor beta chain came from a study of T cell responses to AZD1222 COVID-19 vaccine. Notes on the study in general: Females made up more of the donors, who were largely white British, and clonal diversity may have come out too low. It was only after the peak T cell response that any repertoires were sampled.

Sequencing was performed with immunoSEQ multiplex PCR; in TCRdb, only in-frame clones are kept and a portion is missing. The table lists 160,000 or so clones, 85% to 90% of them singletons. Remarks on this clone: Antigen: not known.

V lost 0 bases, J lost 2 bases, and 11 bases lay in between. Looked up from germline, CDR1 is LNHNV and CDR2 is YYDKDF (reference sequence). This CDR3 comprises 15 residues. The TCR was taken from an adult in good health. The chain joins TRBV15 to TRBJ2-7; no definite D call. Sequencing was performed on peripheral blood, taken on day 0 of AZD1222 vaccination. The CDR3 sequence is CATSREVGRPYEQYF. CDR3 nucleotide sequence: TGTGCCACCAGCAGAGAAGTTGGGCGTCCCTACGAGCAGTACTTC.